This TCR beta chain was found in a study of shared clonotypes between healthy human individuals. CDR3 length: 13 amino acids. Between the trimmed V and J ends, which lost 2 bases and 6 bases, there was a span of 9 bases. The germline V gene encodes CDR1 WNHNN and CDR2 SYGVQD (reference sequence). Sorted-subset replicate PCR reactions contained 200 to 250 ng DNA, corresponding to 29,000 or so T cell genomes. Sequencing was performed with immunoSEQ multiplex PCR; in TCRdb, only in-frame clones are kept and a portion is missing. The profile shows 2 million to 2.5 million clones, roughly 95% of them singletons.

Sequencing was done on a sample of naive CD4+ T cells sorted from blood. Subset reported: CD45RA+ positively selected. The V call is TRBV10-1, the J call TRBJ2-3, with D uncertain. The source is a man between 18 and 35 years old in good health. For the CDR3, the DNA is TGCGCCAGCAGTGAGACATTACCGGATACGCAGTATTTT. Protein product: CASSETLPDTQYF.